The 8 T cell receptor beta chains given below trace back to one sample, sequenced in a study of T cell repertoires in cytomegalovirus infection. TCRdb called the reads again in MiXCR, with one record for every CDR3 protein. The repertoire consists of about 740,000 distinct CDR3 sequences, with approximately 34% occurring once and the leading ten covering around 2.6%. The sample comprised PBMCs. Receptor source: a human donor in good health (CMV status not recorded). Some clones in this sample may be carry-over from other donors' samples.

The rearrangement joins TRBV25-1 to TRBJ1-2, with 10 positions matching TRBD1. V shed 5 bases and J 4 bases; nucleotides not matched to a gene: 4. The V gene's germline CDR1 is MGHDK and CDR2 SYGVNS. The CDR3 sequence is 14 residues long. The CDR3 sequence is CASSIGDRGYGYTF. As DNA, the CDR3 is TGTGCCAGCAGTATAGGGGACAGGGGCTATGGCTACACCTTC.

V gene TRBV7-8 combines with J gene TRBJ2-1; 8 bases line up with TRBD1. CDR3 length: 16 amino acids. The germline V gene has CDR1 SGHVS and CDR2 FQNEAQ. Losses at the gene ends were 7 bases for V and 6 bases for J; bases not matched to a gene: 14. Here the CDR3 DNA reads TGTGCCAGCACTCCGGCCCCTGACAGGGGCGGCAATGAGCAGTTCTTC. Protein product: CASTPAPDRGGNEQFF. Drawing the rest from reference TRBV7-8 and TRBJ2-1, the complete variable domain is GAGVSQSPRYKVAKRGQDVALRCDPISGHVSLFWYQQALGQGPEFLTYFQNEAQLDKSGLPSDRFFAERPEGSVSTLKIQRTQQEDSAVYLCASTPAPDRGGNEQFFGPGTRLTVL.

This clonotype has ten or more counts. The chain carries TRBV28 and TRBJ2-7, with 7 bases that match TRBD1. Germline-derived CDR1 and CDR2 are MDHEN and SYDVKM. The CDR3 covers 15 residues. The junction had 9 bases not matched to a gene; V was cut back by 2 bases and J by 5 bases. In DNA, the CDR3 is TGTGCCAGCAGTTTAAGGGGCAGAGGGGGCCACGAGCAGTACTTC. Protein sequence: CASSLRGRGGHEQYF.

The chain employs TRBV10-1 and TRBJ2-7; 7 nucleotides match TRBD1. CDR1 WNHNN and CDR2 SYGVQD come from the germline V gene (reference sequence). The length of the CDR3 is 14 residues. Trimming took 4 bases from V and 1 from J; bases not matched to a gene: 4. CDR3 coding DNA: TGCGCCAGCAGTGGACAGGGATTATCCTACGAGCAGTACTTC. The encoded protein is CASSGQGLSYEQYF.

The chain uses TRBV19 and TRBJ2-2; 8 bases are shared with TRBD2. Trimming took 3 bases from V and 3 from J; bases not matched to a gene: 6. Germline-derived CDR1 and CDR2 are LNHDA and SQIVND (reference sequence). This CDR3 has 16 amino acids. The CDR3 nucleotides are TGTGCCAGTAGTATTCTTGGCGGGAGGCACACCGGGGAGCTGTTTTTT. Translation: CASSILGGRHTGELFF. The full variable domain, rest sourced from reference TRBV19 and TRBJ2-2, is DGGITQSPKYLFRKEGQNVTLSCEQNLNHDAMYWYRQDPGQGLRLIYYSQIVNDFQKGDIAEGYSVSREKKESFPLTVTSAQKNPTAFYLCASSILGGRHTGELFFGEGSRLTVL.

V is TRBV5-8 and J is TRBJ1-3; a possible D gene is TRBD1 (5 bases). The CDR3 is 16 residues long. The V and J ends lost 0 bases and 4 bases respectively, with 14 bases between them. The germline CDR1 and CDR2 sequences are SGHTS and YDEGEE. CDR3 residues: CASSLGSGGRGNTIYF. For the CDR3, the DNA is TGTGCCAGCAGCTTGGGGTCTGGGGGAAGAGGAAACACCATATATTTT.

The V call is TRBV4-1, the J call TRBJ2-7; D may match TRBD1 or TRBD2 (5 bases each). The CDR3 totals 15 residues. V lost 0 bases and J lost 5, with 14 bases in between. From germline, CDR1 is MGHRA and CDR2 YSYEKL. CDR3 amino acids: CASSQEEGLGDEQYF. The CDR3 region has the DNA TGCGCCAGCAGCCAAGAAGAGGGATTGGGGGACGAGCAGTACTTC.

The chain employs TRBV7-4 and TRBJ2-6; D remains unclear. The CDR3 loop spans 16 amino acids. In germline, CDR1 is SGHVT, CDR2 SQSDAQ. V lost 5 bases and J 1 base, leaving 12 bases between the germline ends. The CDR3 region has the DNA TGTGCCAGCAGCCGAATACCCTTATCTGGGGCCAACGTCCTGACTTTC. Translating gives CASSRIPLSGANVLTF.